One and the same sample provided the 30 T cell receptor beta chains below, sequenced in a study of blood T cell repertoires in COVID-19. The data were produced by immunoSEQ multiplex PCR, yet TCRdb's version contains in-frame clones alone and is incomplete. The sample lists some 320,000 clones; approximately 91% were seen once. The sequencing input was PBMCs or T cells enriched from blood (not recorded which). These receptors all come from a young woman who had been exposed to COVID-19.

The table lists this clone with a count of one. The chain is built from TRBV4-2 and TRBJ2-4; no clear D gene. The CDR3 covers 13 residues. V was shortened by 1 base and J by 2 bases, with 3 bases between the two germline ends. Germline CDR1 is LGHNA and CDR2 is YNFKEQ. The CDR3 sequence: CASSQATKNIQYF. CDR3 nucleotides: TGTGCCAGCAGCCAAGCTACCAAAAACATTCAGTACTTC.

The CDR3 DNA reads TGTGCCAGCAGAATCAGGGCGAGCTATGGCTACACCTTC. This translates into CASRIRASYGYTF. The chain carries TRBV2 and TRBJ1-2; perhaps TRBD1 as D (5 bases). V dropped 6 bases and J dropped 4 bases, with 12 bases sitting between them. The CDR3 has 13 residues. Germline loops: CDR1 SNHLY, CDR2 FYNNEI.

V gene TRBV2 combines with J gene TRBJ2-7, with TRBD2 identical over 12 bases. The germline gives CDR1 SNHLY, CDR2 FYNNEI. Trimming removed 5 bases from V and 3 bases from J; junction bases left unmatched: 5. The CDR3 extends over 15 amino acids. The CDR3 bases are TGTGCCAGCAGTCCGTCTAGCGGGGGGGACTACGAGCAGTACTTC. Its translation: CASSPSSGGDYEQYF.

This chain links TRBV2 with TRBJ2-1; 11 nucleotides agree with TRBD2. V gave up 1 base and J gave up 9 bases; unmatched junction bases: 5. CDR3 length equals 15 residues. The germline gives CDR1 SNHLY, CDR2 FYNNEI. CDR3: CASSEDSGGAGEQFF. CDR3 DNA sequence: TGTGCCAGCAGTGAAGATAGCGGGGGGGCCGGTGAGCAGTTCTTC.

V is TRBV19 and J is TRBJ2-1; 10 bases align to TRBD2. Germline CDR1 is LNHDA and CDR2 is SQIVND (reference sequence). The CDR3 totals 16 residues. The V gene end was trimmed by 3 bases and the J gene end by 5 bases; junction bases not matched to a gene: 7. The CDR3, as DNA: TGTGCCAGTAGTATCCACAAGCGGGGGGGCAACAATGAGCAGTTCTTC. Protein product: CASSIHKRGGNNEQFF.

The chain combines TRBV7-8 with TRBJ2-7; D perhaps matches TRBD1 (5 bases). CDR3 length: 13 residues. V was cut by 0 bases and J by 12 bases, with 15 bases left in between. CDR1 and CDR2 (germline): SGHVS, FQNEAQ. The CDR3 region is CASSLAGAESRYF. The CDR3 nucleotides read TGTGCCAGCAGCTTAGCTGGGGCAGAAAGTAGGTACTTC.

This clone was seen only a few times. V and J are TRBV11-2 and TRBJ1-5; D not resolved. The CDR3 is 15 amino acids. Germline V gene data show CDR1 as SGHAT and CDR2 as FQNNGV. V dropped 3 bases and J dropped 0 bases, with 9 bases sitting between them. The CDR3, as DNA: TGTGCCAGCAGCTTGGAGGGCCATAGCAATCAGCCCCAGCATTTT. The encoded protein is CASSLEGHSNQPQHF.

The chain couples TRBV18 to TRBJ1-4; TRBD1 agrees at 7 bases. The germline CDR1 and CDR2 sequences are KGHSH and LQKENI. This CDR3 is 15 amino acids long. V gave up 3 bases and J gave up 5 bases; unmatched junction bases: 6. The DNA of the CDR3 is TGTGCCAGCTCACCCTTGGGACAGTCGAATGAAAAACTGTTTTTT. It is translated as CASSPLGQSNEKLFF.

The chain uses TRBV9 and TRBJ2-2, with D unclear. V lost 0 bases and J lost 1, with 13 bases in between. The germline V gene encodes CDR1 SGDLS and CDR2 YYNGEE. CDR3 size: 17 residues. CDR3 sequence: CASSVGIWAGNTGELFF. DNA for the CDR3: TGTGCCAGCAGCGTAGGAATATGGGCAGGGAACACCGGGGAGCTGTTTTTT.

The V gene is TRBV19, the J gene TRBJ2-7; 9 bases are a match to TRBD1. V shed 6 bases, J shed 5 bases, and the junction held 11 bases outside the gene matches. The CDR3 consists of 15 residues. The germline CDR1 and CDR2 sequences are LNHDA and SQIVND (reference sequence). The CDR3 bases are TGTGCCAGTAGCCCTCCAAAGGGACAGGGCGACGAGCAGTACTTC. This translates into CASSPPKGQGDEQYF.

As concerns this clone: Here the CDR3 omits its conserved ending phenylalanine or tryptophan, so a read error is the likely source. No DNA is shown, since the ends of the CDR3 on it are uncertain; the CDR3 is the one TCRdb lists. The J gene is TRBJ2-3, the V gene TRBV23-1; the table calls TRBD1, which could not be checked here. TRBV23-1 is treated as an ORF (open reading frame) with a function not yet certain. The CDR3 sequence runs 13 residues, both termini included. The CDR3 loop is CASSQSDRRQGMV.

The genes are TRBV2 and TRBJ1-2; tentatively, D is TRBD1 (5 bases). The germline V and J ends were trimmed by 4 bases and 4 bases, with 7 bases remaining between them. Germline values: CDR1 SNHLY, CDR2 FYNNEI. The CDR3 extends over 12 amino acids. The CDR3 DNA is TGTGCCAGCAGTGGACAGAGCTATGGCTACACCTTC. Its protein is CASSGQSYGYTF. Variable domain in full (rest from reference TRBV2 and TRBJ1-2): EPEVTQTPSHQVTQMGQEVILRCVPISNHLYFYWYRQILGQKVEFLVSFYNNEISEKSEIFDDQFSVERPDGSNFTLKIRSTKLEDSAMYFCASSGQSYGYTFGSGTRLTVV.

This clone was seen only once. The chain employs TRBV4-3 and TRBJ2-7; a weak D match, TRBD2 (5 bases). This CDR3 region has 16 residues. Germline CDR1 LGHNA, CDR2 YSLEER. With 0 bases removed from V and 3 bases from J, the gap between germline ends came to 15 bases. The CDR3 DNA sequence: TGCGCCAGCAGCCAAGATAGAGGGAACATGGTCTACGAGCAGTACTTC. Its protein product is CASSQDRGNMVYEQYF.

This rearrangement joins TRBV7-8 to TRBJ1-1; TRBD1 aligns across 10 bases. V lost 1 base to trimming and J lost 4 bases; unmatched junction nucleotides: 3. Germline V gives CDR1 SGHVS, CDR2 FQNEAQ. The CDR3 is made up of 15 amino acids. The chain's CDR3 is CASSLGQGARTEAFF. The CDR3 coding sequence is TGTGCCAGCAGCTTAGGACAGGGGGCTCGCACTGAAGCTTTCTTT.

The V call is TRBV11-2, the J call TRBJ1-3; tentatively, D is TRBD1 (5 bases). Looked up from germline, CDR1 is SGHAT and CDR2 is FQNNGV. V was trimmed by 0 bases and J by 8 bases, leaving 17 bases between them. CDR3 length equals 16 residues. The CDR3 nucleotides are TGTGCCAGCAGCTTAGATCGCGGCAGGGTCGGGTACACCATATATTTT. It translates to CASSLDRGRVGYTIYF.

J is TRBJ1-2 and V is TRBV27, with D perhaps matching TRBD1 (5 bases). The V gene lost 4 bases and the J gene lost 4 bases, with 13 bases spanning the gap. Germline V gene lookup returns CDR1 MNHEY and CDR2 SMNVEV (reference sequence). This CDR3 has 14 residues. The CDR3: CASSYGRGGYGYTF. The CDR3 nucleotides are TGTGCCAGCAGTTACGGGAGGGGTGGCTATGGCTACACCTTC.

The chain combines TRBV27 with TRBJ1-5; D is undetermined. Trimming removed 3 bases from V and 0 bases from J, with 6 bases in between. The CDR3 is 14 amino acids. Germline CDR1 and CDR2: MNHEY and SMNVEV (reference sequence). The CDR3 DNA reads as TGTGCCAGCAGTTTGGCCCTTAGCAATCAGCCCCAGCATTTT. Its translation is CASSLALSNQPQHF.

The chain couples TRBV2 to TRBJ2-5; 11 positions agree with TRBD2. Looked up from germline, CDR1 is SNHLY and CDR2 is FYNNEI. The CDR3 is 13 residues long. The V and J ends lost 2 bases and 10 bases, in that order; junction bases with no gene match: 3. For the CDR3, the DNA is TGTGCCAGCAGTGAAACTAGCGGGGGTAACCAGTACTTC. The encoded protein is CASSETSGGNQYF.

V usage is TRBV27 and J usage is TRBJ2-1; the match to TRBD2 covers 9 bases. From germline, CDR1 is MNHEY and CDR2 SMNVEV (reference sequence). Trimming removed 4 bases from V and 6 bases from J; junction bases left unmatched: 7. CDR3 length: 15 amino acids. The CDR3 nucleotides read TGTGCCAGCAGTTCCTATAGCGGGGGAGTCAATGAGCAGTTCTTC. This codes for CASSSYSGGVNEQFF.

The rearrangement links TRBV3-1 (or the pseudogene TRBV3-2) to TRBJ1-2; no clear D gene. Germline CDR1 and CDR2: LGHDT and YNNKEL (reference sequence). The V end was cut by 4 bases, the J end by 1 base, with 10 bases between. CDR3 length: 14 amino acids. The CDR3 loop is CASSPIGSNYGYTF. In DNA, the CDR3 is TGTGCCAGCAGCCCGATTGGGAGTAACTATGGCTACACCTTC.

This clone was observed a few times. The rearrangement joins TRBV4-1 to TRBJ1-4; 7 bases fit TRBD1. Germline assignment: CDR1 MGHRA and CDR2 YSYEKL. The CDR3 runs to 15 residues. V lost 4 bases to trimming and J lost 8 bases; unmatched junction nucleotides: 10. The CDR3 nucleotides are TGCGCCAGCAGCCGAGACCGGGACAGCGGAGAAAAACTGTTTTTT. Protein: CASSRDRDSGEKLFF.

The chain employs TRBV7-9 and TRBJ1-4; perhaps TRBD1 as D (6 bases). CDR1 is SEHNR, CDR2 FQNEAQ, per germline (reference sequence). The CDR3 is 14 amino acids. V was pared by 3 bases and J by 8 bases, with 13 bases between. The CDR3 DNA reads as TGTGCCAGCAGCTTCTCCAGGGGAGGGGAAAAACTGTTTTTT. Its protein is CASSFSRGGEKLFF.

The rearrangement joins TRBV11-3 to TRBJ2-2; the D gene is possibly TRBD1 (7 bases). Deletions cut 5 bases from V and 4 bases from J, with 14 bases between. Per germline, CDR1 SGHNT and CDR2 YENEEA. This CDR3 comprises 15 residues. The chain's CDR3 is CASSPGGPRTGELFF. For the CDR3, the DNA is TGTGCCAGCAGCCCAGGGGGGCCCCGCACCGGGGAGCTGTTTTTT.

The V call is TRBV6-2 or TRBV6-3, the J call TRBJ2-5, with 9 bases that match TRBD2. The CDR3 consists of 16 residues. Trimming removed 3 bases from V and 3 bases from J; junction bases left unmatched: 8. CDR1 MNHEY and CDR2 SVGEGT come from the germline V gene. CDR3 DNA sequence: TGTGCCAGCAGTTATACTCGAGGACTAGCGAAAGAGACCCAGTACTTC. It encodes CASSYTRGLAKETQYF.

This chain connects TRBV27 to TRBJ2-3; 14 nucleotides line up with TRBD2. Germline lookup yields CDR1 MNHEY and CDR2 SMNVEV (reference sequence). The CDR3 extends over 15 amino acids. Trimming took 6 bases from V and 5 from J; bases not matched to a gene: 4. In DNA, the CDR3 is TGTGCCAGCAGAAGCGGGACTAGCGGGGGAGATACGCAGTATTTT. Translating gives CASRSGTSGGDTQYF.

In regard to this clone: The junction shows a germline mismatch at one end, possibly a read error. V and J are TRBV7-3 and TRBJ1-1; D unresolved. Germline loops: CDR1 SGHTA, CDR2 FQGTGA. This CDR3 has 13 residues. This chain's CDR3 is CASSPQHFSCLPF. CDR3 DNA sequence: TGTGCCAGCAGCCCGCAACACTTTAGCTGTCTCCCATTT.

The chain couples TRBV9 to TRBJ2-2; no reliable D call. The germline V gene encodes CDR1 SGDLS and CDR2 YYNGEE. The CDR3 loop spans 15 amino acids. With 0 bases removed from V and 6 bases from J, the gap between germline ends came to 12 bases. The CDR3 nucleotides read TGTGCCAGCAGCGTAGCGTATGGCCCATCCGGGGAGCTGTTTTTT. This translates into CASSVAYGPSGELFF. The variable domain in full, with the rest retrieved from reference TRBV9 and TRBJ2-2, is DSGVTQTPKHLITATGQRVTLRCSPRSGDLSVYWYQQSLDQGLQFLIQYYNGEERAKGNILERFSAQQFPDLHSELNLSSLELGDSALYFCASSVAYGPSGELFFGEGSRLTVL.

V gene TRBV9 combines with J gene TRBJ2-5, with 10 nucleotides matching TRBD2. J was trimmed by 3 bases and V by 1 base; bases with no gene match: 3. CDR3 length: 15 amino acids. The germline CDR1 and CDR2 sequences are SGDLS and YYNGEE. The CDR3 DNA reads TGTGCCAGCAGCGTATTGGGGACTAGCGAAGAGACCCAGTACTTC. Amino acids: CASSVLGTSEETQYF.

The CDR3 region has the DNA TGTGCCAGCAGCCGAGGGACAGGGAGGGCGGAGACCCAGTACTTC. Translation: CASSRGTGRAETQYF. V is TRBV7-6 and J is TRBJ2-5, with 9 bases aligning to TRBD1. Germline V lookup: CDR1 SGHVS, CDR2 FNYEAQ. This CDR3 has 15 residues. With 5 bases clipped from V and 5 bases from J, the junction kept 9 bases outside the gene matches.

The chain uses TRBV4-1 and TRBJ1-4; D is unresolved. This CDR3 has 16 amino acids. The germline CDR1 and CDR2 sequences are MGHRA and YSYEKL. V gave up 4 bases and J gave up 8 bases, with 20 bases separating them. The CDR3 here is CASSRSNQPGIEKLFF. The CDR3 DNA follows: TGCGCCAGCAGCCGTTCGAACCAACCGGGAATCGAAAAACTGTTTTTT.